This T cell receptor (beta chain) was captured by sequencing in a study of cytomegalovirus exposure and HLA in healthy donors. General observations from the study: It was only CMV serostatus that was available as immune exposure information. Sequencing depth across donors, presence/absence analyses assumed, was roughly uniform.

The study ran its PCR with 60 Vbeta and 13 Jbeta primers. Assay: immunoSEQ multiplex PCR; the TCRdb copy retains only in-frame clones and omits some. The data show some 190,000 clones, under 85% seen once. Germline V gene lookup returns CDR1 MNHNY and CDR2 SVGAGI (reference sequence). Trimming stripped 7 bases from V and 8 bases from J, with 26 bases between. This CDR3 region has 16 residues. Notes on this clone: Its antigen is unidentified.

The sequence derives from a woman under 30 in good health and CMV-seronegative. Sequencing was performed on PBMCs. The chain carries TRBV6-6 and TRBJ1-2; D is unresolved. As DNA, the CDR3 is TGTGCCAGCATCCTCTCTCCCTACGAAAACCGGAGAGGCTACACCTTC. Residues: CASILSPYENRRGYTF.